This T cell receptor beta chain was observed in a study of cytomegalovirus exposure and HLA in healthy donors. At collection, donors were nominally healthy, but unrecorded immune exposures were probable. Germline CDR1 is KGHSH and CDR2 is LQKENI. This CDR3 has 16 residues. Trimming took off 6 bases at V and 1 base at J, with 18 bases between the two ends. In the PCR, 60 Vbeta and 13 Jbeta primers were used. Sequencing used immunoSEQ multiplex PCR; TCRdb keeps in-frame clones, though not all of them. The profile covers tens of thousands of clones, with approximately 81% appearing a single time and roughly 7.4% taken by the ten largest.

Sequenced: PBMCs. The sequence was collected from a woman younger than 45 in good health and CMV-seropositive. The chain is built from TRBV18 and TRBJ1-2; D is ambiguous. CDR3 in amino acids: CASSHASADINYGYTF. CDR3 sequence (DNA): TGTGCCAGCTCCCACGCAAGTGCGGATATTAACTATGGCTACACCTTC.